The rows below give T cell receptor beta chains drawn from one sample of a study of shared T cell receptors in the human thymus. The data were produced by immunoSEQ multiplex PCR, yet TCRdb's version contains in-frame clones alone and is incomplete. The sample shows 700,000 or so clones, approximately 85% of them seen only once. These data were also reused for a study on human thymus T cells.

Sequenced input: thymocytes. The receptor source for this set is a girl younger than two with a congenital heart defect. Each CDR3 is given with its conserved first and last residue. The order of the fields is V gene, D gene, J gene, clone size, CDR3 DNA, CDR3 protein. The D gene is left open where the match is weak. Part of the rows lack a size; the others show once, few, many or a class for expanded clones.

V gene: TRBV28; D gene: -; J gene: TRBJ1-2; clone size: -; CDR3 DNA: TGTGCCAGCAGTAATGTCCAGGGAATTGGCTACACCTTC; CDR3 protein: CASSNVQGIGYTF
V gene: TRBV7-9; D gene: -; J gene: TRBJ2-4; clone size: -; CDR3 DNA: TGTGCCAGCAGCTTACGGCAACGAGGTCTAGCCAAAAACATTCAGTACTTC; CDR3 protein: CASSLRQRGLAKNIQYF
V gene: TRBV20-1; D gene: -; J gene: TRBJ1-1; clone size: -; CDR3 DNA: TGCAGTGTAGGGTCTCGGGGAGAAGCTTTCTTT; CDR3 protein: CSVGSRGEAFF
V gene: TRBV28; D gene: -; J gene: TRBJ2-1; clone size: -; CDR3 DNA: TGTGCCAGCGGGACACTTTTCTACAATGAGCAGTTCTTC; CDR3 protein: CASGTLFYNEQFF
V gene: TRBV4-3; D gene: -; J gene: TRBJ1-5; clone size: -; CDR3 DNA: TGCGCCAGCAGCCAAATTATCAGCAATCAGCCCCAGCATTTT; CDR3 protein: CASSQIISNQPQHF
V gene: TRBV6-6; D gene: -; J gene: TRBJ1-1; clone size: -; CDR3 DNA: TGTGCCAGCATCACGGGGGGGGACACTGAAGCTTTCTTT; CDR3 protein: CASITGGDTEAFF
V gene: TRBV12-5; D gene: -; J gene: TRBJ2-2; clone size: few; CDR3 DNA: TGTGCTAGTGGTTTGGGAAGGAGGGACACCGGGGAGCTGTTTTTT; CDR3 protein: CASGLGRRDTGELFF
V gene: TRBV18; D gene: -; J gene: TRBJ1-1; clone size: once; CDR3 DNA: TGTGCCAGCTCACGAGATAACACTGAAGCTTTCTTT; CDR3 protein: CASSRDNTEAFF
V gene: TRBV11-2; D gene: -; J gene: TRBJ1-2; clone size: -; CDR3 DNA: TGTGCCAGCAGCCCCGGGGCCGGGGGGTATGGCTACACCTTC; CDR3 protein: CASSPGAGGYGYTF
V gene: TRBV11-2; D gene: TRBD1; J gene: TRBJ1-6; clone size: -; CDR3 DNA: TGTGCCAGCAGCCGGACAGGGGGCCCACCCCTCCACTTT; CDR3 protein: CASSRTGGPPLHF
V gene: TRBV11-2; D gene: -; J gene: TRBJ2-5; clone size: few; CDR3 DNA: TGTGCCAGCAGCTCGACTAGTTGGCAGACCCAGTACTTC; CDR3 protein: CASSSTSWQTQYF
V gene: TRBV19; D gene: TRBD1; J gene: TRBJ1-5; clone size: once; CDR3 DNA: TGTGCCAGTGGAGGGGGACAGGCCCCCTGGCAGCCCCAGCATTTT; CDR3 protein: CASGGGQAPWQPQHF
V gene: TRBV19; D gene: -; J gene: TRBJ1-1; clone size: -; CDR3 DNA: TGTGCCAGTAGGCGACACCCGAACACTGAAGCTTTCTTT; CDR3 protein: CASRRHPNTEAFF
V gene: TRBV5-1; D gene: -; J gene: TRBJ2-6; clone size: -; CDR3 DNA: TGCGCCAGCAGCCCAGAGTACGTGGGCGTCGGTGGGGCCAACGTCCTGACTTTC; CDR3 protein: CASSPEYVGVGGANVLTF
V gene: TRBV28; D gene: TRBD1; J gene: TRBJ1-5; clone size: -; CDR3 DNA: TGTGCCAGCAGTTGTCGAAAGGGACAGAATCAGCCCCAGCATTTT; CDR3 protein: CASSCRKGQNQPQHF
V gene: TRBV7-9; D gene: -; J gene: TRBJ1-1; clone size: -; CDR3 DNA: TGTGCCAGCAGCATGCTGGGGGGGCCGAACACTGAAGCTTTCTTT; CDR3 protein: CASSMLGGPNTEAFF
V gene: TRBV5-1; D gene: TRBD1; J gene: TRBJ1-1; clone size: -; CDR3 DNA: TGCGCCAGCAGCATAAGACAGGGCGGGAAGCCCACGGACACTGAAGCTTTCTTT; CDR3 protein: CASSIRQGGKPTDTEAFF
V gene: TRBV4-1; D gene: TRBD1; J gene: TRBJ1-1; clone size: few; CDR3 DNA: TGCGCCAGCAGCCAAGACCGACAGGGACGGACTGAAGCTTTCTTT; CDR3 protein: CASSQDRQGRTEAFF
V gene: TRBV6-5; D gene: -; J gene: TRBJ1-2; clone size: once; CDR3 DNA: TGTGCCAGCAGAGCCTCCCCCGGTTTTTATGGCTACACCTTC; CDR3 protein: CASRASPGFYGYTF